The 19 T cell receptor beta chains presented below share a single source sample, sequenced in a study of cytomegalovirus exposure and HLA in healthy donors. Primers for the PCR totalled 60 Vbeta and 13 Jbeta. Clones were read by immunoSEQ multiplex PCR, and TCRdb kept only the in-frame ones, dropping some. The sample holds some 120,000 clones; more than 80% are singletons and the top ten take 2.5% to 3.5%. The sequenced sample consisted of PBMCs. These receptors were obtained from a male donor in good health and CMV-seronegative.

V gene TRBV7-2 combines with J gene TRBJ2-5, with 11 nucleotides matching TRBD2. The J call may be faulty, since TRBJ2-7 better matches the DNA end. Germline V gene sequence: CDR1 SGHTA, CDR2 FQGNSA. The CDR3 loop spans 17 amino acids. This chain's CDR3 is CASSLGTSGFSSYEQYF. The CDR3 nucleotides read TGTGCCAGCAGCTTAGGGACTAGCGGGTTCAGCTCCTACGAGCAGTACTTC.

This clone has just a few counts. This specimen includes other DNA sequences encoding the same CDR3. The chain has TRBV30 and TRBJ2-7; D possibly corresponds to TRBD1 (6 bases). The CDR3 consists of 12 residues. Trimming removed 0 bases from V and 3 bases from J, with 6 bases in between. Per the germline V gene, CDR1 is GTSNPN and CDR2 is SVGIG (reference sequence). CDR3 sequence reads: CAWSVGGYEQYF. For the CDR3, the DNA is TGTGCCTGGAGTGTAGGGGGCTACGAGCAGTACTTC.

This clone was observed a few times. This rearrangement joins TRBV7-9 to TRBJ2-5, with TRBD1 identical over 7 bases. CDR3 length: 14 amino acids. V lost 7 bases and J lost 3; bases outside the gene matches: 8. Germline V lookup: CDR1 SEHNR, CDR2 FQNEAQ (reference sequence). DNA of the CDR3: TGTGCCAGCACCACCGGGACAGAAAAAGAGACCCAGTACTTC. Translated, it gives CASTTGTEKETQYF.

The CDR3 is CASIPRAGALNEQFF. The CDR3 DNA is TGTGCCAGTATTCCGAGGGCGGGAGCGTTAAATGAGCAGTTCTTC. The chain joins TRBV19 to TRBJ2-1, with TRBD2 identical over 7 bases. The V and J ends lost 7 bases and 7 bases, in that order; junction bases with no gene match: 13. CDR1 is LNHDA, CDR2 SQIVND, per germline (reference sequence). The CDR3 has 15 residues.

This chain joins TRBV5-1 and TRBJ1-1; TRBD1 matches 9 bases. V was clipped by 8 bases and J by 5 bases; unmatched bases: 10. The CDR3 loop spans 14 amino acids. Germline loops: CDR1 SGHRS, CDR2 YFSETQ. The DNA of the CDR3 is TGCGCCAGTACCGGGACAGGGCGGAAAACTGAAGCTTTCTTT. It translates to CASTGTGRKTEAFF.

The chain recombines TRBV15 with TRBJ1-1; D remains ambiguous. This CDR3 spans 12 amino acids. Germline V gives CDR1 LNHNV, CDR2 YYDKDF (reference sequence). Trimming pared 5 bases from V and 4 bases from J, leaving 8 bases between. CDR3 sequence reads: CATSQVATEAFF. CDR3 in DNA: TGTGCCACCAGCCAGGTCGCCACTGAAGCTTTCTTT.

V usage is TRBV6-5 and J usage is TRBJ1-2; 10 bases match TRBD1. The CDR3 has 13 amino acids. Trimming took 4 bases from V and 7 from J; bases not matched to a gene: 3. CDR1 MNHEY and CDR2 SVGAGI come from the germline V gene. This CDR3 reads CASSFGTGAGYTF. Written as DNA, the CDR3 is TGTGCCAGCAGTTTCGGGACAGGGGCTGGCTACACCTTC.

The J gene is TRBJ1-1, the V gene TRBV11-2; possibly TRBD1 for D (6 bases). Trimming removed 5 bases from V and 5 bases from J, with 18 bases in between. This CDR3 comprises 15 residues. The germline gives CDR1 SGHAT, CDR2 FQNNGV. The CDR3: CASSRPTGGVTEAFF. As DNA, the CDR3 is TGTGCCAGCAGCCGCCCGACAGGCGGAGTGACTGAAGCTTTCTTT.

This clone has only one observation. The V gene is TRBV5-8, the J gene TRBJ2-5; 9 bases fit TRBD1. This CDR3 is 17 amino acids long. Germline V gene lookup returns CDR1 SGHTS and CDR2 YDEGEE. V lost 1 base, J lost 4 bases, and 11 bases stayed unmatched. Here the CDR3 reads CASSLRTGGVSRETQYF. The CDR3 nucleotides are TGTGCCAGCAGCTTGCGAACAGGGGGCGTATCCAGAGAGACCCAGTACTTC.

As concerns this clone: The germline gene is not matched at one end of the junction; a read error may be the cause. The identical CDR3 is also encoded by other nucleotide sequences in the sample. This chain uses TRBV2 with TRBJ2-7, with 7 positions matching TRBD1. This CDR3 comprises 15 residues. CDR1 and CDR2 (germline): SNHLY, FYNNEI. The CDR3 bases are TGCGCCAGCAGCCGCACAGGGGCCAGCCTCTACGAGCAGTACTTC. Translated, it gives CASSRTGASLYEQYF.

V and J are TRBV7-2 and TRBJ2-7, with 8 positions matching TRBD1. With 1 base clipped from V and 9 bases from J, the junction kept 2 bases outside the gene matches. The CDR3 runs 12 residues. The germline V gene has CDR1 SGHTA and CDR2 FQGNSA. In nucleotides, the CDR3 is TGTGCCAGCAGCTTAGGGACAGGGTGGCAGTACTTC. As protein: CASSLGTGWQYF.

The chain carries TRBV6-1 and TRBJ2-2; 10 bases fit TRBD1. This CDR3 contains 15 residues. Per the germline V gene, CDR1 is MNHNS and CDR2 is SASEGT. The junction had 1 base not matched to a gene; V was cut back by 3 bases and J by 3 bases. The CDR3 DNA follows: TGTGCCAGCAGTGAGGGGACAGGGGACACCGGGGAGCTGTTTTTT. Residues: CASSEGTGDTGELFF.

This clone was seen a single time. The rearrangement links TRBV27 to TRBJ2-5; D is perhaps TRBD2 (5 bases). V lost 5 bases, J lost 3 bases, and 10 bases lay in between. Germline assignment: CDR1 MNHEY and CDR2 SMNVEV (reference sequence). The CDR3 loop spans 13 amino acids. The CDR3, as DNA: TGTGCCAGCAGTCCAACCGGGGAAGAGACCCAGTACTTC. This gives the protein CASSPTGEETQYF.

The rearrangement uses TRBV9 and TRBJ2-2, with 7 bases lining up with TRBD2. Germline V gives CDR1 SGDLS, CDR2 YYNGEE. The CDR3 length is 15 residues. V shed 2 bases and J 3 bases; nucleotides not matched to a gene: 4. The CDR3 DNA follows: TGTGCCAGCAGCGTTGGGACTAACTACACCGGGGAGCTGTTTTTT. It specifies CASSVGTNYTGELFF.

The genes are TRBV6-5 and TRBJ1-2; no clear D. The CDR3 totals 13 residues. V dropped 8 bases and J dropped 2 bases, with 12 bases sitting between them. Germline-derived CDR1 and CDR2 are MNHEY and SVGAGI. The CDR3 region has the DNA TGTGCCAGCCGCGAAGACAAGAACTATGGCTACACCTTC. This sequence encodes CASREDKNYGYTF.

On this clone itself: Other DNA sequences in this sample translate to the same CDR3. This sequence joins TRBV19 and TRBJ2-7; TRBD1 aligns across 7 bases. Germline trimming cut 6 bases from V and 2 bases from J; bases unmatched to any gene: 4. The CDR3 spans 13 residues. Per the germline V gene, CDR1 is LNHDA and CDR2 is SQIVND (reference sequence). CDR3 nucleotide sequence: TGTGCCAGTAGCTGGGACAGAACCTACGAGCAGTACTTC. Translating it yields CASSWDRTYEQYF.

The chain has TRBV11-2 and TRBJ2-2, with a weak D call TRBD1 (6 bases). The length of the CDR3 is 13 residues. The V end was cut by 3 bases, the J end by 6 bases, with 8 bases between. Per germline, CDR1 SGHAT and CDR2 FQNNGV. The CDR3 bases are TGTGCCAGCAGCTTTGCAGGGGCCGGGGAGCTGTTTTTT. Its protein product is CASSFAGAGELFF.

This clone appeared once. V is TRBV9 and J is TRBJ2-3, with 14 bases aligning to TRBD2. Trimming removed 3 bases from V and 5 bases from J; junction bases left unmatched: 5. Per germline, CDR1 SGDLS and CDR2 YYNGEE. The CDR3 is 16 residues long. The CDR3 is CASSGLAGGPGDTQYF. The CDR3 DNA reads TGTGCCAGCAGCGGACTAGCGGGAGGGCCAGGAGATACGCAGTATTTT.

The rearrangement joins TRBV11-2 to TRBJ2-1; 7 bases match TRBD2. V lost 4 bases and J lost 9; bases outside the gene matches: 15. This CDR3 spans 16 amino acids. The V gene's germline CDR1 is SGHAT and CDR2 FQNNGV. The CDR3 here is CASSSLSSGLWREQFF. The CDR3, as DNA: TGTGCCAGCAGCTCGCTATCTAGCGGACTCTGGCGTGAGCAGTTCTTC.